This TCR beta chain derives from a study of Ad26.COV2.S vaccination and SARS-CoV-2 variants listed by TCRdb under 2021. At the level of the whole study: Sequencing of the TCRbeta repertoire served to evaluate the specificity and breadth of SARS-CoV-2-reactive T cell receptors following Ad26.COV2.S vaccination. The TCR-sequenced set comprised approximately 32 samples: some 19 Ad26.COV2.S vaccine recipients, 5 placebo recipients and 8 SARS-CoV-2 convalescent individuals. Points the paper makes about the study in general: Compared with placebo recipients, Ad26.COV2.S recipients showed higher spike-specific TCR breadth (P = 0.0014). The authors noted that the TCR breadth and depth analyses may have underestimated total T cell responses. After vaccination, spike-specific CD8+ and CD4+ T cell responses were reported to show substantial breadth. Comparable non-spike TCR breadth was observed between vaccine and placebo recipients, consistent with only spike being contained in the vaccine.

Remarks on this clone: Its antigen is unknown. The sample holds no much larger clone one base away, and base qualities are not on file. Other DNA sequences in the same sample also yield this CDR3.

The immunoSEQ Assay was the method used to sequence TCRbeta CDR3 regions. After extraction, genomic DNA underwent amplification by bias-controlled multiplex PCR, followed by high-throughput sequencing. Per the authors' processing: Collapsing and filtering of sequences were performed to quantify the absolute abundance of each unique TCRbeta CDR3 region. T cell fraction was estimated by normalization of TCRbeta template counts to usable DNA, with usable DNA being measured through amplification of reference genes present in all nucleated cells. Repertoire TCRs were annotated as SARS-CoV-2-specific when V gene, CDR3 amino acid sequence and J gene were exactly matched to a known reactive TCR set. MIRA supplied the reference SARS-CoV-2 TCR set, which was filtered for enrichment in COVID-19-positive ImmuneCODE repertoires so that public or cross-reactive TCRs were removed. Using the MIRA antigens, annotated TCRs were further analysed by specific ORF or by position within an ORF. Breadth was defined as the number of annotated unique rearrangements divided by the total number of unique productive rearrangements, and depth was defined as the summed frequency of the annotated unique rearrangements. Two-sided Wilcoxon rank-sum tests were applied when comparing TCR breadth between groups. In TCRdb, the immuneACCESS table is reduced to in-frame sequences with V and J assigned. These tables do not hold every clone; where another copy was compared, an unresolved V gene accounts for under half, and the others remain unexplained. Clone size and the V and J calls come from that table; the DNA yielded D and trimming. The sample table lists 180,000 or so clones, around 90% of them with a count of one. The ten largest clones add up to more than 4.5% of the sample.

Interpreted using the paper, the time point label stands for: individuals recovered from natural SARS-CoV-2 infection. At the junction V is shortened by 3 bases and J by 8 bases; bases outside the gene matches: 5. Measured from the cysteine to the phenylalanine, the CDR3 is 13 residues long. Here the CDR3 DNA is all that survives: 39 bases in frame from base 1. The germline V gene (reference sequence) sets CDR1 to LNHNV and CDR2 to YYDKDF. This TCR came from a human donor who had recovered from COVID-19. The sequencing used peripheral blood, collected after recovery from COVID-19. Here the chain combines TRBV15 and TRBJ1-2; the junction holds 8 bases that match TRBD1. The sequenced DNA: TGTGCCACCAGCAGGGACAGGGTGGGAGGCTACACCTTC. This sequence encodes CATSRDRVGGYTF.